This T cell receptor beta chain emerged from a study of PD-1 blockade in classical Hodgkin lymphoma. Study results and limitations: Complete responders started with a diversity level that resembled newly diagnosed patients at baseline.

V shed 4 bases and J shed 2 bases, with 17 bases lying between them. Germline V gene data show CDR1 as KGHSH and CDR2 as LQKENI. CDR3 length equals 16 residues. Regarding time point: cycle 4 day 1 (C4D1), after six to seven weeks of nivolumab. Every patient had relapsed following autologous stem cell transplantation, and cohorts differed in brentuximab vedotin exposure. Researchers pulled CD8+ T cells out of thawed PBMCs using magnetic negative selection. In its sample, this clone was seen once. The antigen is undetermined. Using immunoSEQ multiplex PCR, the repertoire was profiled, and TCRdb retains in-frame clones only, with some absent. Found here are 7,400 or so clones, roughly 77% of them singletons; the top ten hold about 35%.

The sequence was obtained from a human donor with classical Hodgkin lymphoma. The sequenced sample was CD8+ T cells from blood, obtained before the fourth cycle of nivolumab. J is TRBJ1-2 and V is TRBV18; no clear D gene. CDR3 DNA: TGTGCCAGCTCACGTTCGGGGATCGACCCCAACTATGGCTACACCTTC. Amino acids: CASSRSGIDPNYGYTF. Full variable domain (missing parts from reference TRBV18 and TRBJ1-2): NAGVMQNPRHLVRRRGQEARLRCSPMKGHSHVYWYRQLPEEGLKFMVYLQKENIIDESGMPKERFSAEFPKEGPSILRIQQVVRGDSAAYFCASSRSGIDPNYGYTFGSGTRLTVV.